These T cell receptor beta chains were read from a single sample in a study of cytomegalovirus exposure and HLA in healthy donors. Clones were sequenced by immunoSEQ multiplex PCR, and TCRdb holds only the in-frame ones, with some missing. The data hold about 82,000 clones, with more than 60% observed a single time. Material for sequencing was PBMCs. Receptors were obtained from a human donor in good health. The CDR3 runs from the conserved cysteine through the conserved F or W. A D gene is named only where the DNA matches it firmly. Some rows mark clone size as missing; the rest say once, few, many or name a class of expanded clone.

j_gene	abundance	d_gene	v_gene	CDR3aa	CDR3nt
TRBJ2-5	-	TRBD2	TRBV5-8	CASSPGTSGGETQYF	TGTGCCAGCAGCCCCGGGACTAGCGGGGGGGAGACCCAGTACTTC
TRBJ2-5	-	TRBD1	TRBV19	CASSVNRGETQYF	TGTGCCAGTAGTGTGAACAGGGGGGAGACCCAGTACTTC
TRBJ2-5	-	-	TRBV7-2	CASSIQQGSETQYF	TGTGCCAGCAGCATCCAACAGGGTTCGGAGACCCAGTACTTC
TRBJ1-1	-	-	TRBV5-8	CASSLRPGTEAFF	TGTGCCAGCAGCTTGCGTCCGGGGACTGAAGCTTTCTTT
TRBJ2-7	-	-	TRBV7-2	CASSLGAGPSYEQYF	TGTGCCAGCAGCTTAGGGGCGGGGCCTTCCTACGAGCAGTACTTC
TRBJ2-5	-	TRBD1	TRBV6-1	CASSRTGQETQYF	TGTGCCAGCAGCCGGACAGGGCAAGAGACCCAGTACTTC
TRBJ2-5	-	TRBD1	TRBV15	CATSRDPPGQGFGETQYF	TGTGCCACCAGCAGAGATCCCCCGGGACAGGGGTTCGGGGAGACCCAGTACTTC
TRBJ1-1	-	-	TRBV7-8	CASSKTGLDTEAFF	TGTGCCAGCAGCAAGACAGGCCTGGACACTGAAGCTTTCTTT
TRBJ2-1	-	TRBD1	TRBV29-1	CSAKGQGTYNEQFF	TGCAGCGCAAAGGGACAGGGAACCTACAATGAGCAGTTCTTC
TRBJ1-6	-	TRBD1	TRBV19	CASSMERTGRDSPLHF	TGTGCCAGTAGTATGGAGAGGACAGGGCGGGACTCACCCCTCCACTTT
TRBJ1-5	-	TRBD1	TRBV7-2	CASSSGTGGNQPQHF	TGTGCCAGCAGCTCCGGGACAGGGGGAAATCAGCCCCAGCATTTT
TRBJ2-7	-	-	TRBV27	CASSLRQGSEQYF	TGTGCCAGCAGTTTACGGCAGGGCAGCGAGCAGTACTTC
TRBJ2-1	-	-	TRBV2	CASSERGYNNEQFF	TGTGCCAGCAGTGAACGGGGTTACAACAATGAGCAGTTCTTC
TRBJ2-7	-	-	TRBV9	CASSGDSGIPYEQYF	TGTGCCAGCAGCGGAGACAGTGGGATACCCTACGAGCAGTACTTC
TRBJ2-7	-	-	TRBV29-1	CSVVGTTYEQYF	TGCAGCGTTGTGGGGACAACTTACGAGCAGTACTTC
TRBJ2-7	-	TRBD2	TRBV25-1	CASSEFPRGSIYEQYF	TGTGCCAGCAGTGAATTTCCGCGGGGGAGCATCTACGAGCAGTACTTC
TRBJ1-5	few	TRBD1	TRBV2	CASGGTGDQPQHF	TGTGCCAGCGGAGGGACAGGGGATCAGCCCCAGCATTTT
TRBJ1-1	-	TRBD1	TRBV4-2	CASSQDGTGGSTEAFF	TGTGCCAGCAGCCAAGATGGGACAGGGGGGAGCACTGAAGCTTTCTTT
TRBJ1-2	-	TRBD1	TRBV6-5	CASSYSRGLGYTF	TGTGCCAGCAGTTACTCCAGGGGGCTCGGCTACACCTTC
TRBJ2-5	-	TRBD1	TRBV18	CASSRQGVGETQYF	TGTGCCAGCTCTCGACAGGGGGTAGGGGAGACCCAGTACTTC